A selection of T cell receptor beta chains follows, all from one sample in a study of blood T cell repertoires in COVID-19. The assay was immunoSEQ multiplex PCR, and TCRdb's table has in-frame clones only and misses some. The sample carries about 220,000 clones, about nine tenths recorded once. Sequences were obtained from PBMCs or T cells enriched from blood (not recorded which). The source is a young woman who had recovered from COVID-19. The CDR3 runs from the conserved cysteine through the conserved F or W. Each record gives: V gene, J gene, D gene, CDR3 protein. D genes are given only for firm matches.

>TRBV2|TRBJ1-1|NA
CASSTEIEAFF
>TRBV18|TRBJ2-3|NA
CASSPKRSTDTQYF
>TRBV13|TRBJ1-2|NA
CASSLGQQGNGYTF
>TRBV2|TRBJ1-5|NA
CASSRNRGNQPQHF
>TRBV6-5|TRBJ2-7|TRBD1
CASSRTGYEQYF
>TRBV3-1/TRBV3-2|TRBJ2-1|TRBD2
CASSQEGAGSTDEQFF
>TRBV11-2|TRBJ2-3|TRBD2
CASRVWTSRGTDTQYF
>TRBV7-2|TRBJ2-5|NA
CASRGVGETQYF
>TRBV11-3|TRBJ2-3|NA
CASSSSGDTQYF
>TRBV3-1/TRBV3-2|TRBJ2-2|TRBD1
CASSQARQGGTGELFF
>TRBV5-1|TRBJ2-3|NA
CASSLVGALSTDTQYF
>TRBV3-1/TRBV3-2|TRBJ1-1|TRBD1
CASSRDRVPSTEAFF
>TRBV9|TRBJ2-3|NA
CASSPSPDTQYF
>TRBV2|TRBJ1-6|NA
CARHGGAINSPLHF
>TRBV4-3|TRBJ1-2|NA
CASSQDLQGLGGYTF
>TRBV5-1|TRBJ2-7|NA
CASSWDGGTYEQYF
>TRBV27|TRBJ1-1|NA
CASSFGRRTGGTLEAFF
>TRBV4-1|TRBJ1-5|TRBD1
CASSQVYGTDYSNQPQHF
>TRBV19|TRBJ2-7|NA
CASGYSYEQYF
>TRBV9|TRBJ2-7|NA
CASSVGARGEQYF
>TRBV11-3|TRBJ2-7|TRBD1
CASSPGTVDDEQYF
>TRBV19|TRBJ1-6|NA
CASTRTQGNSPLHF
>TRBV4-1|TRBJ2-3|NA
CASSQERAYTDTQYF
>TRBV5-1|TRBJ1-1|NA
CASSLEAVREEAFF
>TRBV21-1|TRBJ2-5|NA
CASSKGDRGPQETQYF
>TRBV30|TRBJ1-4|TRBD1
CAYPRTGENEKLFF
>TRBV5-8|TRBJ1-4|TRBD1
CASSMTGPEKLFF
>TRBV5-1|TRBJ1-1|NA
CASSLTGFMNTEAFF
>TRBV6-2/TRBV6-3|TRBJ2-2|TRBD1
CASSYGTENTGELFF
>TRBV11-3|TRBJ2-4|TRBD2
CASSRGGGKNIQYF
>TRBV7-3|TRBJ2-2|NA
CASSLTGSNTGELFF
>TRBV13|TRBJ1-4|NA
CASSLTPDRLNEKLFF
>TRBV7-9|TRBJ2-3|TRBD1
CASSLDGQGATDTQYF
>TRBV2|TRBJ1-5|TRBD1
CASSVRQGGNQPQHF
>TRBV18|TRBJ1-5|NA
CASSGLDGQNQPQHF
>TRBV11-2|TRBJ1-2|NA
CASSPGVGTNYGYTF
>TRBV5-1|TRBJ2-2|TRBD1
CASSSGQGATGELFF
>TRBV11-2|TRBJ1-2|NA
CASSLASGSRQYYGYTF
>TRBV19|TRBJ1-3|NA
CASTPGDGNTIYF
>TRBV20-1|TRBJ2-3|TRBD2
CSASVSGGEILQYF
>TRBV7-2|TRBJ2-3|NA
CASSLGYQSTDTQYF